This T cell receptor (beta chain) was identified during a study of T cells expressing NK-cell markers. Looking at the study overall: The study drew TCR beta repertoires from sorted CD3+CD56+NKG2C+, CD3+CD56+NKG2C- and CD3+CD56-NKG2C+ T cells. Broader study findings: Of the CD8+ T cell pool in 5 to 7 donors, roughly 1.0-7.5% was accounted for by dominant NKG2C+ clonotypes. Also leading the CD3+CD56-NKG2C+ fraction in a handful of donors were these clonotypes.

Details on this clonotype: Antigen unknown.

5'RACE template switching with UMIs generated TCR beta cDNA. TCRdb re-called the 5' RACE reads and shows each CDR3 protein once, DNA omitted. This sample's table has 3,000 to 3,500 distinct CDR3 sequences. The sequence came from a woman younger than 35 in good health. The material sequenced was blood T cells: a sorted CD56 or NKG2C T cell subset, CD4+ or CD8+ T cells, or bulk PBMC T cells (not recorded which).

CDR3 sequence reads: CASSQEIGRTSGNSYEQYF. This chain uses TRBV3-1 with TRBJ2-7; TCRdb selects TRBD2, and the lack of DNA leaves this call unchecked. The CDR3 covers 19 residues. Germline V gene sequence: CDR1 LGHDT, CDR2 YNNKEL (reference sequence).